The present TCR beta chain was sequenced within a study of T cell responses to AZD1222 COVID-19 vaccine. This CDR3 is built from 15 residues. Trimming pared 1 base from V and 2 bases from J, leaving 15 bases between. Germline V gene sequence: CDR1 SQVTM, CDR2 ANQGSEA. Turning to this clone: The antigen is undetermined.

Points from the study as a whole: AZD1222 recipients seropositive at baseline numbered only 6 or 7. In the spike-specific TCR repertoire, nearly half reportedly target unmutated variant regions.

Clones were sequenced by immunoSEQ multiplex PCR, and TCRdb holds only the in-frame ones, with some missing. The sample yields 150,000 to 180,000 clones, under 95% seen once. V is TRBV29-1 and J is TRBJ2-7; D could derive from TRBD1 or TRBD2 (5 bases each). This receptor was taken from an adult in good health. Specimen: peripheral blood, collected on day 0 of AZD1222 vaccination. DNA for the CDR3: TGCAGCGTTGAAGGGGACCGGAACCGGCCCTACGAGCAGTACTTC. Its translation: CSVEGDRNRPYEQYF.